The rows below give T cell receptor beta chains drawn from one sample of a study of blood T cell repertoires in COVID-19. This table comes from immunoSEQ multiplex PCR, and its TCRdb copy is limited to in-frame clones, with some not included. The sample has fewer than 250,000 clones; around four fifths are singletons. The sequenced sample consisted of peripheral blood. The receptors stem from a woman between 70 and 85 years old with acute or convalescent COVID-19. Each CDR3 is given with its conserved first and last residue. The D gene is left open where the match is weak. Clone size is stated in some rows and not others, as once, few, many or a class when expanded.

J gene: TRBJ1-6
V gene: TRBV7-2
clone size: -
D gene: -
CDR3 DNA: TGTGCCAGCAGCGCGGAGGGCCGACTCTATAATTCACCCCTCCACTTT
CDR3 protein: CASSAEGRLYNSPLHF

J gene: TRBJ1-3
V gene: TRBV20-1
clone size: -
D gene: TRBD1
CDR3 DNA: TGCAGTGCTAGTCAAGGACAGGGGAGAAACACCATATATTTT
CDR3 protein: CSASQGQGRNTIYF

J gene: TRBJ2-7
V gene: TRBV6-5
clone size: once
D gene: -
CDR3 DNA: TGTGCCAGCAGTTACGGGGCCAGCGTATCCTCCTACGAGCAGTACTTC
CDR3 protein: CASSYGASVSSYEQYF

J gene: TRBJ2-2
V gene: TRBV6-2/TRBV6-3
clone size: -
D gene: TRBD1
CDR3 DNA: TGTGCCAGCAGTCCCGCCGGGACAGGGGTCACCGGGGAGCTGTTTTTT
CDR3 protein: CASSPAGTGVTGELFF

J gene: TRBJ1-2
V gene: TRBV5-1
clone size: -
D gene: -
CDR3 DNA: TGCGCCAGCAGCTTGGAAGGTTCGGGGGTATTCTTC
CDR3 protein: CASSLEGSGVFF

J gene: TRBJ2-1
V gene: TRBV18
clone size: -
D gene: -
CDR3 DNA: TGTGCCAGCTCACCAACCCTTAGCGGTAGCTCCTACAATGAGCAGTTCTTC
CDR3 protein: CASSPTLSGSSYNEQFF

J gene: TRBJ1-5
V gene: TRBV5-4
clone size: -
D gene: -
CDR3 DNA: TGTGCCAGCAGCTTGGATCCAGAACAGCCCCAGCATTTT
CDR3 protein: CASSLDPEQPQHF

J gene: TRBJ1-1
V gene: TRBV10-1
clone size: -
D gene: -
CDR3 DNA: TGCGCCAGCAGTGAGTCGTCGGCAGGGCGTCAGGTAGCTTTCTTT
CDR3 protein: CASSESSAGRQVAFF

J gene: TRBJ1-3
V gene: TRBV9
clone size: once
D gene: TRBD1
CDR3 DNA: TGTGCCAGCAGCGTAGGTGGGACAGGGTACGGAAACACCATATATTTT
CDR3 protein: CASSVGGTGYGNTIYF

J gene: TRBJ1-6
V gene: TRBV5-6
clone size: few
D gene: TRBD1
CDR3 DNA: TGTGCCAGCAGCTTGGGTATAGGACAGGGGGAGTCACCCCTCCACTTT
CDR3 protein: CASSLGIGQGESPLHF

J gene: TRBJ2-5
V gene: TRBV9
clone size: -
D gene: TRBD1
CDR3 DNA: TGTGCCAGCAGCGTAGGGCAGGGGGCTCTGGAGACCCAGTACTTC
CDR3 protein: CASSVGQGALETQYF

J gene: TRBJ2-2
V gene: TRBV7-2
clone size: -
D gene: -
CDR3 DNA: TGTGCCAGCAGCTCAGGTCTGAGTGACACCGGGGAGCTGTTTTTT
CDR3 protein: CASSSGLSDTGELFF

J gene: TRBJ2-7
V gene: TRBV7-9
clone size: -
D gene: TRBD2
CDR3 DNA: TGTGCCAGCACCCCGTTGAAGCTAGCGGGTACCTACGAGCAGTACTTC
CDR3 protein: CASTPLKLAGTYEQYF

J gene: TRBJ1-5
V gene: TRBV16
clone size: -
D gene: TRBD1
CDR3 DNA: TGTGCCAGCAGCCACGTCGACAGGGCTGGCAATCAGCCCCAGCATTTT
CDR3 protein: CASSHVDRAGNQPQHF

J gene: TRBJ2-7
V gene: TRBV6-5
clone size: -
D gene: -
CDR3 DNA: TGTGCCAGCAGTTCCCCGGGGGTCAACGAGCAGTACTTC
CDR3 protein: CASSSPGVNEQYF

J gene: TRBJ1-1
V gene: TRBV6-5
clone size: -
D gene: -
CDR3 DNA: TGTGCCAGCAGTTCCCCAGGCGACACTGAAGCTTTCTTT
CDR3 protein: CASSSPGDTEAFF

J gene: TRBJ1-6
V gene: TRBV4-2
clone size: -
D gene: -
CDR3 DNA: TGTGCCAGCAGCCAAGATTCAGGGTCCTATAATTCACCCCTCCACTTT
CDR3 protein: CASSQDSGSYNSPLHF

J gene: TRBJ2-5
V gene: TRBV5-1
clone size: -
D gene: -
CDR3 DNA: TGCGCCAGCAGCTTGGAGGCAGGGCTAAGAGAGACCCAGTACTTC
CDR3 protein: CASSLEAGLRETQYF

J gene: TRBJ2-5
V gene: TRBV5-4
clone size: -
D gene: TRBD2
CDR3 DNA: TGTGCCGGGGGAAAGGGCCCTAGCGGAGAGACCCAGTACTTC
CDR3 protein: CAGGKGPSGETQYF

J gene: TRBJ1-2
V gene: TRBV19
clone size: -
D gene: TRBD1
CDR3 DNA: TGTGCCAGTAGTACGTCCTCTAGGACAGGAGTAAATGGCTACACCTTC
CDR3 protein: CASSTSSRTGVNGYTF

J gene: TRBJ1-6
V gene: TRBV19
clone size: -
D gene: TRBD1
CDR3 DNA: TGTGCCAGTAGGGACAGGCACTGGACAGTAAAAGGGGATTCACCCCTCCACTTT
CDR3 protein: CASRDRHWTVKGDSPLHF